The 32 T cell receptor beta chains reported below all come from one sample, sequenced in a study of Graves' ophthalmopathy and Graves' hyperthyroidism. CDR3 regions of TCR beta were amplified from RNA transcripts. A first-round RT-PCR used HTBI primers, followed by a second-round multiplex PCR. In TCRdb, the multiplex PCR reads were re-called with MiXCR into one record per CDR3 protein. The data hold about 220,000 distinct CDR3 sequences, with roughly 21% observed a single time. The sample consisted of peripheral blood. The receptors shown here come from a woman between 45 and 60 years old with Graves' ophthalmopathy.

This clonotype was recorded at least ten times. This chain links TRBV6-5 with TRBJ1-5; D might be TRBD1 (6 bases). Germline V gene lookup returns CDR1 MNHEY and CDR2 SVGAGI. Trimming left V 6 bases short and J 4 bases short, with 16 bases between. This CDR3 contains 15 residues. CDR3 protein: CASSPGGAINQPQHF. The CDR3 DNA reads as TGTGCCAGCAGCCCCGGGGGGGCCATTAATCAGCCCCAGCATTTT.

This clonotype was detected many times. The rearrangement uses TRBV29-1 and TRBJ2-7; 7 positions match TRBD2. This CDR3 comprises 13 residues. Germline CDR1 reads SQVTM; CDR2 reads ANQGSEA. Trimming cost V 8 bases and J 6 bases; bases outside gene matches: 13. The CDR3 nucleotides read TGCAGCTTCGGCGGGAGCCGGCTCGGCGAGCAGTACTTC. Protein sequence: CSFGGSRLGEQYF.

In this sample, this clonotype turned up many times. This rearrangement joins TRBV11-2 to TRBJ1-4; D not certain. Trimming shortened V by 1 base and J by 6 bases, and 12 bases separated the two germline ends. CDR1 is SGHAT and CDR2 is FQNNGV in the germline V gene. The CDR3 runs to 15 residues. The CDR3: CASSLGDRDHEKLFF. CDR3 in DNA: TGTGCCAGCAGCTTAGGCGATCGTGATCATGAAAAACTGTTTTTT.

This clonotype has at least ten counts. The chain is built from TRBV9 and TRBJ1-2, with D perhaps TRBD1 (6 bases). V was trimmed by 7 bases and J by 5 bases, leaving 15 bases between them. The CDR3 contains 13 residues. Germline V gene data show CDR1 as SGDLS and CDR2 as YYNGEE. Written as DNA, the CDR3 is TGTGCCAGCGGGGGGGGCGGTCGTTATGGCTACACCTTC. It encodes CASGGGGRYGYTF.

This clonotype was counted a few times. The rearrangement links TRBV6-1 to TRBJ2-3; D uncertain. This CDR3 comprises 15 residues. CDR1 MNHNS and CDR2 SASEGT come from the germline V gene. V lost 4 bases, J lost 4 bases, and 15 bases lay in between. This chain's CDR3 is CASSATVGLADTQYF. CDR3 DNA sequence: TGTGCCAGCAGTGCCACCGTGGGGTTGGCAGATACGCAGTATTTT.

This clonotype was counted at least ten times. The chain combines TRBV11-2 with TRBJ2-1, with D possibly called TRBD1 or TRBD2 (5 bases each). V was cut by 3 bases and J by 9 bases, with 21 bases left in between. This CDR3 is built from 16 residues. Germline-derived CDR1 and CDR2 are SGHAT and FQNNGV. The CDR3 loop reads CASSLSRDGRIGEQFF. CDR3 coding DNA: TGTGCCAGCAGCTTGTCCAGGGACGGACGGATTGGTGAGCAGTTCTTC.

This clonotype was recorded at least ten times. CDR3 protein: CASTGSYNSPLHF. In nucleotides, the CDR3 is TGTGCCAGCACGGGCTCCTATAATTCACCCCTCCACTTT. The J gene is TRBJ1-6, the V gene TRBV6-1; D gene uncertain. Germline CDR1 MNHNS, CDR2 SASEGT. The CDR3 runs 13 residues. The V end was cut by 7 bases, the J end by 0 bases, with 4 bases between.

This clonotype occurred many times. V usage is TRBV12-3 or TRBV12-4 and J usage is TRBJ2-5; 9 bases match TRBD1. The CDR3 extends over 16 amino acids. V was clipped by 5 bases and J by 4 bases; unmatched bases: 11. The CDR3 reads CASSVTTGGLGETQYF. The CDR3, as DNA: TGTGCCAGCAGTGTTACAACAGGGGGCTTGGGAGAGACCCAGTACTTC.

This clonotype was recorded at least ten times. The V call is TRBV2, the J call TRBJ2-7; D is perhaps TRBD1 (6 bases). The CDR3 extends over 13 amino acids. Germline CDR1 reads SNHLY; CDR2 reads FYNNEI. The V and J ends lost 9 bases and 4 bases respectively, with 16 bases between them. The CDR3 nucleotides read TGTGCCAGTCACCGGGACATATTATACGAGCAGTACTTC. Translation: CASHRDILYEQYF.

This clonotype was counted only a few times. This chain links TRBV6-1 with TRBJ1-6; no definite D call. The V gene's germline CDR1 is MNHNS and CDR2 SASEGT. The CDR3 has 16 amino acids. Trimming cost V 2 bases and J 8 bases, with 16 bases left between them. This chain's CDR3 is CASSETYQTFYSPLHF. As DNA, the CDR3 is TGTGCCAGCAGTGAAACCTACCAGACGTTTTATTCACCCCTCCACTTT.

This clonotype was observed many times. J is TRBJ1-2 and V is TRBV20-1; D not certain. Looked up from germline, CDR1 is DFQATT and CDR2 is SNEGSKA (reference sequence). The V end was cut by 8 bases, the J end by 4 bases, with 17 bases between. The CDR3 loop spans 13 amino acids. The CDR3 sequence is CSTHLYQPYGYTF. CDR3 DNA: TGCAGTACCCATTTATACCAACCCTATGGCTACACCTTC.

There are many counts of this clonotype. This sequence joins TRBV12-3 or TRBV12-4 and TRBJ2-2; TRBD1 or TRBD2 may be the D gene (6 bases each). The germline V and J ends were trimmed by 6 bases and 5 bases, with 19 bases remaining between them. The CDR3 totals 16 residues. Here the CDR3 DNA reads TGTGCCAGCAGCTTAAGCCGGGGGCGCCGGACCGGGGAGCTGTTTTTT. It translates to CASSLSRGRRTGELFF.

This clonotype appeared a few times. V gene TRBV13 combines with J gene TRBJ2-1; D may be TRBD2 (5 bases). This CDR3 comprises 15 residues. CDR1 PRHDT and CDR2 FYEKMQ come from the germline V gene (reference sequence). V was trimmed by 1 base and J by 1 base, leaving 8 bases between them. The CDR3 loop is CASSLEWRSYNEQFF. Here the CDR3 DNA reads TGTGCCAGCAGCTTAGAGTGGAGGTCCTACAATGAGCAGTTCTTC.

This clonotype was detected only once. A much larger clone differs from this one at a single base, so this may be a read error. The V and J genes are TRBV5-1 and TRBJ2-7; D remains unclear. This CDR3 spans 14 amino acids. Germline CDR1 is SGHRS and CDR2 is YFSETQ. The CDR3 nucleotides read TGCGCCAGCAAGGTCTTCTTCGGGCCCTACGGGCAGTACTTC. This encodes CASKVFFGPYGQYF.

This clonotype has ten or more counts. The CDR3 DNA reads TGTGCCAGCAGGGACTGGACGGCAGCTAACTATGGCTACACCTTC. It specifies CASRDWTAANYGYTF. This rearrangement joins TRBV6-1 to TRBJ1-2, with unresolved D. The CDR3 length is 15 residues. Germline CDR1 is MNHNS and CDR2 is SASEGT. Trimming removed 6 bases from V and 0 bases from J, with 14 bases in between.

This sequence joins TRBV28 and TRBJ1-5; 7 bases align to TRBD1. The germline V gene has CDR1 MDHEN and CDR2 SYDVKM. V lost 6 bases, J lost 6 bases, and 8 bases stayed unmatched. CDR3 length: 14 residues. The CDR3 nucleotides read TGTGCCAGCAGGGGGACAGTTTCCTCTCAGCCCCAGCATTTT. Translation: CASRGTVSSQPQHF. The variable domain in full, with the rest retrieved from reference TRBV28 and TRBJ1-5, is DVKVTQSSRYLVKRTGEKVFLECVQDMDHENMFWYRQDPGLGLRLIYFSYDVKMKEKGDIPEGYSVSREKKERFSLILESASTNQTSMYLCASRGTVSSQPQHFGDGTRLSIL.

The V gene is TRBV12-3 or TRBV12-4, the J gene TRBJ1-2; 8 bases align to TRBD1. V lost 6 bases, J lost 4 bases, and 7 bases stayed unmatched. The CDR3 is 14 amino acids. CDR3 region: CASSRTGTTYGYTF. The CDR3 coding sequence is TGTGCCAGCAGCCGGACAGGGACAACCTATGGCTACACCTTC.

In its sample, this clonotype was seen many times. This rearrangement joins TRBV28 to TRBJ1-1, with 7 positions matching TRBD1. Losses at the gene ends were 6 bases for V and 6 bases for J; bases not matched to a gene: 13. The CDR3 contains 15 residues. Germline CDR1 and CDR2: MDHEN and SYDVKM. The CDR3 DNA is TGTGCCAGCAGCCCTCCAGGGGGGAGGTACGCTGAAGCTTTCTTT. Protein: CASSPPGGRYAEAFF.

This clonotype was detected only a few times. V gene TRBV20-1 combines with J gene TRBJ1-1, with TRBD1 as a possible D gene (6 bases). The V gene lost 3 bases and the J gene lost 1 base, with 15 bases spanning the gap. The CDR3 consists of 15 residues. Germline values: CDR1 DFQATT, CDR2 SNEGSKA (reference sequence). The CDR3: CSARKDSRRNTEAFF. CDR3 DNA: TGCAGTGCTAGGAAGGACAGTAGAAGGAACACTGAAGCTTTCTTT.

This clonotype was seen more than once but under ten times. CDR3 bases: TGTGCCAGTGCGGGACAGGGGACTATTGGCAATCAGCCCCAGCATTTT. Translation gives CASAGQGTIGNQPQHF. The chain is built from TRBV6-1 and TRBJ1-5; 10 bases map to TRBD1. Germline lookup yields CDR1 MNHNS and CDR2 SASEGT. This CDR3 contains 16 residues. Trimming cost V 9 bases and J 2 bases; bases outside gene matches: 10.

This clonotype was recorded many times. The chain recombines TRBV29-1 with TRBJ2-5; D may be TRBD1 (6 bases). Germline V gives CDR1 SQVTM, CDR2 ANQGSEA. The germline V and J ends were trimmed by 4 bases and 9 bases, with 15 bases remaining between them. This CDR3 has 12 amino acids. Here the CDR3 DNA reads TGCAGCGTTGGGCCAGGCTGGGGGCCCCAGTACTTC. This sequence encodes CSVGPGWGPQYF.

This clonotype was recorded at least ten times. The chain recombines TRBV6-1 with TRBJ1-2; a weak D match, TRBD1 (5 bases). This CDR3 comprises 15 residues. Germline V lookup: CDR1 MNHNS, CDR2 SASEGT. Trimming stripped 4 bases from V and 4 bases from J, with 16 bases between. The CDR3 DNA sequence: TGTGCCAGCAGTGCGGCCAGACAGAATAGCTATGGCTACACCTTC. Translation gives CASSAARQNSYGYTF.

This clonotype was observed at least ten times. J is TRBJ2-1 and V is TRBV6-2 or TRBV6-3, with a weak D call TRBD2 (6 bases). With 4 bases removed from V and 5 bases from J, the gap between germline ends came to 15 bases. CDR3 size: 15 residues. The V gene's germline CDR1 is MNHEY and CDR2 SVGEGT. CDR3 coding DNA: TGTGCCAGCAGTTCCAGACTAGTTACTGACAATGAGCAGTTCTTC. It codes for CASSSRLVTDNEQFF.

This clonotype occurred once. This sequence joins TRBV5-1 and TRBJ1-1, with 10 bases identical to TRBD1. V was clipped by 4 bases and J by 3 bases; unmatched bases: 6. CDR1 and CDR2 (germline): SGHRS, YFSETQ. The length of the CDR3 is 15 residues. The CDR3 protein is CASSPGQGMDTEAFF. Written as DNA, the CDR3 is TGCGCCAGCAGCCCGGGACAGGGGATGGACACTGAAGCTTTCTTT.

This clonotype was seen at least ten times. The chain carries TRBV10-2 and TRBJ1-5; 9 nucleotides match TRBD1. Germline trimming cut 4 bases from V and 6 bases from J; bases unmatched to any gene: 7. The CDR3 sequence is 15 residues long. Germline values: CDR1 WSHSY, CDR2 SAAADI. CDR3 sequence (DNA): TGCGCCAGCAGTGCGGGTGGGACAGGGAGTCAGCCCCAGCATTTT. Its protein product is CASSAGGTGSQPQHF.

This clonotype was picked up many times. This rearrangement joins TRBV20-1 to TRBJ2-5, with TRBD1 matching over 9 bases. The germline CDR1 and CDR2 sequences are DFQATT and SNEGSKA (reference sequence). This CDR3 is built from 15 residues. V lost 5 bases, J lost 5 bases, and 12 bases stayed unmatched. In DNA, the CDR3 is TGCAGTGCTGGGGCATTCTCCGGGACAGGGGAGACCCAGTACTTC. This translates into CSAGAFSGTGETQYF.

In this sample, this clonotype turned up many times. The J gene is TRBJ2-7, the V gene TRBV29-1, with D possibly being TRBD1 or TRBD2 (6 bases each). The CDR3 is made up of 14 amino acids. Germline assignment: CDR1 SQVTM and CDR2 ANQGSEA. Trimming removed 3 bases at V and 1 base at J, with 13 bases between. CDR3 sequence: CSVDLGAGSYEQYF. The CDR3 DNA is TGCAGCGTTGATCTGGGGGCGGGATCCTACGAGCAGTACTTC.

This clonotype was counted ten times or more. The chain recombines TRBV28 with TRBJ1-1; D is possibly TRBD1 (5 bases). This CDR3 contains 13 residues. Per the germline V gene, CDR1 is MDHEN and CDR2 is SYDVKM. Trimming removed 6 bases at V and 4 bases at J, with 12 bases between. CDR3 sequence reads: CASSPKTVTEAFF. The CDR3 nucleotides are TGTGCCAGCAGCCCGAAGACAGTCACTGAAGCTTTCTTT.

The rearrangement uses TRBV4-1 and TRBJ2-7; D gene unclear. The CDR3 length is 14 residues. In germline, CDR1 is MGHRA, CDR2 YSYEKL. V lost 4 bases to trimming and J lost 6 bases, with 16 bases between them. The CDR3 bases are TGCGCCAGCAGCCCTCTAGTATTGGGCTCCGAGCAGTACTTC. Amino acid sequence: CASSPLVLGSEQYF.

This clonotype was found many times. The chain is built from TRBV29-1 and TRBJ1-2, with a weak D call TRBD1 (5 bases). Trimming shortened V by 6 bases and J by 6 bases, and 29 bases separated the two germline ends. Germline V gene sequence: CDR1 SQVTM, CDR2 ANQGSEA. CDR3 length: 17 amino acids. CDR3 loop: CSVRTYGGQGGENGYTF. CDR3 coding DNA: TGCAGCGTCAGGACATACGGTGGGCAGGGCGGAGAGAATGGCTACACCTTC.

The chain links TRBV15 to TRBJ2-5, with 10 bases lining up with TRBD2. CDR1 and CDR2 (germline): LNHNV, YYDKDF (reference sequence). With 8 bases clipped from V and 7 bases from J, the junction kept 19 bases outside the gene matches. CDR3 size: 17 residues. In nucleotides, the CDR3 is TGTGCCACCCAGCGGGGCCAAGATCTAGCGGGAGTTGGGACCCAGTACTTC. This codes for CATQRGQDLAGVGTQYF.

This clonotype was seen many times. This chain joins TRBV12-3 or TRBV12-4 and TRBJ1-1; D is unclear. The V end was cut by 3 bases, the J end by 11 bases, with 10 bases between. This CDR3 is 11 amino acids long. In DNA, the CDR3 is TGTGCCAGCAGTTTCGCATTTAGGGCTTTCTTT. Its protein is CASSFAFRAFF.